This passage covers 10 T cell receptor beta chains from one sample sequenced in a study of blood T cell repertoires in COVID-19. This table comes from immunoSEQ multiplex PCR, and its TCRdb copy is limited to in-frame clones, with some not included. The sample holds 130,000 or so clones, roughly nine tenths seen once. The specimen was peripheral blood. The receptors come from a man between 65 and 85 years old with active or convalescent COVID-19.

The J gene is TRBJ2-7, the V gene TRBV15, with TRBD2 as a possible D gene (6 bases). The CDR3 runs to 13 residues. Germline assignment: CDR1 LNHNV and CDR2 YYDKDF (reference sequence). The V and J ends lost 3 bases and 3 bases respectively, with 9 bases between them. The CDR3 nucleotides are TGTGCCACCAGCAGGGGACTCAGCTACGAGCAGTACTTC. This codes for CATSRGLSYEQYF.

The rearrangement links TRBV11-3 to TRBJ2-5; D is perhaps TRBD1 (6 bases). The CDR3 sequence is 14 residues long. V was cut by 4 bases and J by 5 bases, with 14 bases left in between. CDR1 SGHNT and CDR2 YENEEA come from the germline V gene. The CDR3 DNA reads as TGTGCCAGCAGCTATACAGGGAGAGGGGAGACCCAGTACTTC. Residues: CASSYTGRGETQYF.

The chain is built from TRBV18 and TRBJ2-7, with 7 bases that match TRBD2. The CDR3 is made up of 14 amino acids. After removal of 6 bases from V and 1 base from J, the junction contained 6 bases not matched to a gene. The germline V gene has CDR1 KGHSH and CDR2 LQKENI. The CDR3 is CASSRGVGSYEQYF. The CDR3 DNA sequence: TGTGCCAGCTCCCGGGGGGTAGGATCCTACGAGCAGTACTTC.

The rearrangement uses TRBV28 and TRBJ2-7, with D uncertain. CDR1 and CDR2 from the germline V gene are MDHEN and SYDVKM. The CDR3 extends over 15 amino acids. V lost 6 bases, J lost 3 bases, and 18 bases lay in between. Here the CDR3 reads CASSPSGHADYEQYF. Here the CDR3 DNA reads TGTGCCAGCAGCCCCTCGGGTCACGCTGACTACGAGCAGTACTTC. The entire variable domain, with the rest obtained from reference TRBV28 and TRBJ2-7, is as follows: DVKVTQSSRYLVKRTGEKVFLECVQDMDHENMFWYRQDPGLGLRLIYFSYDVKMKEKGDIPEGYSVSREKKERFSLILESASTNQTSMYLCASSPSGHADYEQYFGPGTRLTVT.

The genes are TRBV28 and TRBJ2-1, with 9 bases that match TRBD2. The CDR3 loop spans 18 amino acids. V lost 3 bases to trimming and J lost 8 bases; unmatched junction nucleotides: 17. The V gene's germline CDR1 is MDHEN and CDR2 SYDVKM. The CDR3 reads CASSFRASGKAFVYEQFF. The CDR3 DNA reads TGTGCCAGCAGTTTTCGGGCTAGCGGGAAGGCCTTCGTGTATGAGCAGTTCTTC.

In DNA form, the CDR3 reads TGTGCCAGCACCAGGACAGGGGGAGCTTTCTTT. Its translation is CASTRTGGAFF. V is TRBV6-6 and J is TRBJ1-1, with 10 bases matching TRBD1. This CDR3 is 11 amino acids long. CDR1 MNHNY and CDR2 SVGAGI come from the germline V gene (reference sequence). J gave up 10 bases and V 7 bases, and 3 bases lay outside the gene matches.

The sample holds a few counts of this clone. The J gene is TRBJ1-3, the V gene TRBV7-9; D is unresolved. The CDR3 sequence is 15 residues long. V gave up 5 bases and J gave up 0 bases, with 11 bases separating them. Germline assignment: CDR1 SEHNR and CDR2 FQNEAQ (reference sequence). The CDR3 DNA follows: TGTGCCAGCAGCCTCAGACTGTCCTCTGGAAACACCATATATTTT. This codes for CASSLRLSSGNTIYF.

The gene calls are TRBV4-1 and TRBJ1-5; 7 bases line up with TRBD1. Germline V lookup: CDR1 MGHRA, CDR2 YSYEKL. J lost 5 bases, V lost 0 bases, and 7 bases had no gene match. CDR3 length equals 16 residues. CDR3: CASSQDPGTEDQPQHF. CDR3 nucleotide sequence: TGCGCCAGCAGCCAAGACCCGGGGACAGAAGATCAGCCCCAGCATTTT.

This chain connects TRBV20-1 to TRBJ1-5; 10 bases align to TRBD1. Looked up from germline, CDR1 is DFQATT and CDR2 is SNEGSKA (reference sequence). After removal of 3 bases from V and 7 bases from J, the junction contained 6 bases not matched to a gene. This CDR3 comprises 14 residues. CDR3 loop: CSASPDRGQQPQHF. CDR3 DNA sequence: TGCAGTGCTAGTCCCGACAGGGGGCAACAGCCCCAGCATTTT.

The CDR3 coding sequence is TGCGCCAGCAGCACCGGGACAGGTCGACAGCCCCAGCATTTT. Protein sequence: CASSTGTGRQPQHF. The gene calls are TRBV5-1 and TRBJ1-5, with TRBD1 matching over 8 bases. The CDR3 totals 14 residues. Trimming cost V 4 bases and J 7 bases; bases outside gene matches: 7. The germline V gene encodes CDR1 SGHRS and CDR2 YFSETQ.